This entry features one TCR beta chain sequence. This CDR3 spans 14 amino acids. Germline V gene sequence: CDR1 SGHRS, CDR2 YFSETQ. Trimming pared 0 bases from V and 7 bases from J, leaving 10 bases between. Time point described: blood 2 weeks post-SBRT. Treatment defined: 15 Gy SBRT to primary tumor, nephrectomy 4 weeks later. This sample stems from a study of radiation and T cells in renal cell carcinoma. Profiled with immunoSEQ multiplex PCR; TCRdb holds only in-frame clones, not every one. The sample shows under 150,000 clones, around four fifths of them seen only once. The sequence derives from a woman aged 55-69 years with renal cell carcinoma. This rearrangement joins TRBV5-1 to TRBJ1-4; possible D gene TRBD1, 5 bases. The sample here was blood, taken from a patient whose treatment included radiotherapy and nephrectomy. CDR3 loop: CASSLGDHPEKLFF. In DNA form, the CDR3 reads TGCGCCAGCAGCTTGGGGGACCACCCTGAAAAACTGTTTTTT. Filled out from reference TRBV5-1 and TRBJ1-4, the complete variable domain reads KAGVTQTPRYLIKTRGQQVTLSCSPISGHRSVSWYQQTPGQGLQFLFEYFSETQRNKGNFPGRFSGRQFSNSRSEMNVSTLELGDSALYLCASSLGDHPEKLFFGSGTQLSVL.